Below, 20 T cell receptor beta chains from the same sample are listed, as sequenced in a study of patients and donors after allogeneic stem cell transplantation. TCRdb reprocessed the RT-PCR reads with MiXCR, giving one entry per CDR3 protein. Here the sample spans 800,000 to 1,000,000 distinct CDR3 sequences, roughly 18% being singletons. Sequencing used blood, either unsorted or a sorted T cell fraction (not recorded which). These receptors all come from a human donor who was either an allogeneic HSCT recipient or a stem cell or donor lymphocyte infusion donor (not recorded which). It is not recorded whose cells these are; they may come from a transplant donor.

The genes are TRBV30 and TRBJ2-2; D ambiguous. V lost 8 bases, J lost 5 bases, and 12 bases lay in between. CDR3 length: 12 residues. CDR1 is GTSNPN and CDR2 is SVGIG in the germline V gene (reference sequence). As DNA, the CDR3 is TGTGCCGGGATTGTAGAGACCGGGGAGCTGTTTTTT. Encoded protein: CAGIVETGELFF.

This clonotype came up a few times. The chain links TRBV24-1 to TRBJ1-1; D uncertain. The CDR3 has 14 residues. Per the germline V gene, CDR1 is KGHDR and CDR2 is SFDVKD. With 5 bases removed from V and 5 bases from J, the gap between germline ends came to 14 bases. The CDR3 sequence: CATSGRPPRTEAFF. In DNA form, the CDR3 reads TGTGCCACCAGTGGAAGGCCCCCGAGAACTGAAGCTTTCTTT.

The chain uses TRBV4-3 and TRBJ1-2; D is ambiguous. V lost 1 base and J lost 1, with 7 bases in between. Germline CDR1 reads LGHNA; CDR2 reads YSLEER. The CDR3 length is 14 residues. CDR3 DNA: TGCGCCAGCAGCCAAGCCGTCTATAACTATGGCTACACCTTC. Amino acid sequence: CASSQAVYNYGYTF.

In its sample, this clonotype was seen a few times. The chain has TRBV20-1 and TRBJ1-6; possibly TRBD1 for D (5 bases). This CDR3 comprises 13 residues. V lost 5 bases and J 10 bases, leaving 15 bases between the germline ends. Germline CDR1 DFQATT, CDR2 SNEGSKA (reference sequence). CDR3 loop: CSAFREGKSPLHF. CDR3 bases: TGCAGTGCTTTCAGGGAGGGAAAATCACCCCTCCACTTT.

The rearrangement uses TRBV6-1 and TRBJ2-5; D is possibly TRBD1 (5 bases). The CDR3 length is 12 residues. Germline V lookup: CDR1 MNHNS, CDR2 SASEGT. Trimming removed 8 bases from V and 3 bases from J, with 10 bases in between. The CDR3, as DNA: TGTGCCAGCGGCAGGGTGAAAGAGACCCAGTACTTC. Its protein product is CASGRVKETQYF.

This clonotype was counted between two and nine times. CDR3 region: CAASLGQGETQYF. The CDR3 DNA reads TGTGCCGCCAGCTTGGGACAGGGGGAGACCCAGTACTTC. The chain has TRBV7-2 and TRBJ2-5; TRBD1 agrees at 10 bases. Germline V lookup: CDR1 SGHTA, CDR2 FQGNSA. This CDR3 contains 13 residues. Unmatched junction bases numbered 8, after V lost 11 bases and J lost 5 bases.

As for this clonotype: An end of the junction does not agree with germline; a read error may underlie this. This chain links TRBV5-1 with TRBJ1-3, with D possibly TRBD1 on 5 matching bases. The CDR3 spans 14 residues. Germline-derived CDR1 and CDR2 are SGHRS and YFSETQ. The CDR3 here is CASSGGGAGNTIYF. In DNA form, the CDR3 reads TGTGCCAGCAGCGGTGGGGGAGCTGGAAACACCATATATTTT.

This clonotype was seen only a few times. The V call is TRBV10-3, the J call TRBJ2-2, with D possibly TRBD1 on 6 matching bases. This CDR3 contains 14 residues. CDR1 is ENHRY and CDR2 is SYGVKD in the germline V gene. V was trimmed by 7 bases and J by 1 base, leaving 10 bases between them. The CDR3 spells CAIKVGQNTGELFF. CDR3 coding DNA: TGTGCCATCAAAGTGGGACAGAACACCGGGGAGCTGTTTTTT.

The chain couples TRBV3-1 to TRBJ2-1, with 16 positions matching TRBD2. The CDR3 runs to 19 residues. J was trimmed by 0 bases and V by 6 bases; bases with no gene match: 8. CDR1 is LGHDT, CDR2 YNNKEL, per germline (reference sequence). The DNA of the CDR3 is TGTGCCAGCAGACCCGGGACTAGCGGGAGGGACCTCTCCTACAATGAGCAGTTCTTC. Translated, it gives CASRPGTSGRDLSYNEQFF.

The table lists this clonotype with a few counts. This rearrangement joins TRBV4-3 to TRBJ2-5, with D hard to call. Germline-derived CDR1 and CDR2 are LGHNA and YSLEER. This CDR3 spans 16 amino acids. Trimming cost V 2 bases and J 3 bases, with 16 bases left between them. Here the CDR3 DNA reads TGCGCCAGCAGCCAATGGTTTACCCTTGGGGAAGAGACCCAGTACTTC. It is translated as CASSQWFTLGEETQYF.

This clonotype was counted between two and nine times. This chain links TRBV6-5 with TRBJ1-2, with a tentative D call TRBD1 (5 bases). The V end was cut by 3 bases, the J end by 0 bases, with 11 bases between. The CDR3 contains 15 residues. CDR1 and CDR2 from the germline V gene are MNHEY and SVGAGI. Here the CDR3 reads CASSYRDGSNYGYTF. CDR3 nucleotides: TGTGCCAGCAGTTATAGGGACGGATCTAACTATGGCTACACCTTC.

This clonotype was detected only a few times. The rearrangement uses TRBV5-1 and TRBJ1-3, with D tentatively TRBD1 (6 bases). V lost 0 bases and J lost 1, with 11 bases in between. Germline loops: CDR1 SGHRS, CDR2 YFSETQ. This CDR3 has 16 residues. The CDR3 nucleotides are TGCGCCAGCAGCTTGGCCTTGGGGGCGTCTGGAAACACCATATATTTT. It translates to CASSLALGASGNTIYF.

This clonotype was counted only a few times. V gene TRBV4-1 combines with J gene TRBJ1-1, with TRBD1 matching over 7 bases. The CDR3 is made up of 19 amino acids. J was trimmed by 2 bases and V by 5 bases; bases with no gene match: 20. The V gene's germline CDR1 is MGHRA and CDR2 YSYEKL. CDR3 bases: TGCGCCAGCAGCTTTATAGGTAGGAAGAGCAGACAGGGTAACACTGAAGCTTTCTTT. Amino acid sequence: CASSFIGRKSRQGNTEAFF.

This clonotype was found a few times. The gene calls are TRBV14 and TRBJ2-1; the match to TRBD1 covers 9 bases. The CDR3 has 15 amino acids. Germline V gives CDR1 SGHDN, CDR2 FVKESK. After removal of 2 bases from V and 4 bases from J, the junction contained 3 bases not matched to a gene. The CDR3 DNA reads as TGTGCCAGCAGCCAACTGGACAGGGGATACAATGAGCAGTTCTTC. It encodes CASSQLDRGYNEQFF.

The rearrangement joins TRBV9 to TRBJ2-7, with 12 bases aligning to TRBD2. CDR3 length equals 16 residues. Germline V gene sequence: CDR1 SGDLS, CDR2 YYNGEE. Trimming removed 0 bases from V and 7 bases from J; junction bases left unmatched: 8. CDR3 coding DNA: TGTGCCAGCAGCGTAGGTCTAGCGGGAGGGAGTGGGGAGCAGTACTTC. It codes for CASSVGLAGGSGEQYF.

This clonotype was recorded many times. V and J are TRBV12-3 or TRBV12-4 and TRBJ2-1; D is unresolved. With 5 bases removed from V and 5 bases from J, the gap between germline ends came to 7 bases. The CDR3 covers 12 residues. The CDR3 nucleotides are TGTGCCAGCAGTGGCACAAACAATGAGCAGTTCTTC. Amino acid sequence: CASSGTNNEQFF.

The rearrangement links TRBV10-3 to TRBJ1-2, with D perhaps TRBD1 (6 bases). The V gene lost 2 bases and the J gene lost 7 bases, with 14 bases spanning the gap. The CDR3 is 14 residues long. CDR1 is ENHRY and CDR2 is SYGVKD in the germline V gene. As DNA, the CDR3 is TGTGCCATCAGTGAGCTTCAGTCAGGGGTTGGCTACACCTTC. Protein: CAISELQSGVGYTF.

This clonotype was seen repeatedly, ten times or more. The rearrangement uses TRBV5-1 and TRBJ1-2, with a weak D call TRBD1 (6 bases). This CDR3 is 14 amino acids long. The V end lost 0 bases, the J end lost 4 bases, and 10 bases lay between the germline ends. Germline V CDR1 and CDR2: SGHRS, YFSETQ. As DNA, the CDR3 is TGCGCCAGCAGCTTGGAGGGGGGCTCCTATGGCTACACCTTC. Its protein product is CASSLEGGSYGYTF.

This rearrangement joins TRBV6-5 to TRBJ2-1; no reliable D call. The CDR3 is 17 residues long. Trimming stripped 4 bases from V and 8 bases from J, with 24 bases between. Germline CDR1 is MNHEY and CDR2 is SVGAGI. This chain's CDR3 is CASSSDPGVVAYDEQFF. CDR3 bases: TGTGCCAGCAGTTCCGACCCTGGGGTAGTGGCATACGATGAGCAGTTCTTC.

This clonotype was picked up many times. The genes are TRBV7-6 and TRBJ2-3, with TRBD2 identical over 10 bases. Trimming took 1 base from V and 2 from J; bases not matched to a gene: 6. From germline, CDR1 is SGHVS and CDR2 FNYEAQ. The CDR3 loop spans 17 amino acids. CDR3 in DNA: TGTGCCAGCAGCTTAGAGTGGGGGACTAGCGTCACAGATACGCAGTATTTT. The encoded protein is CASSLEWGTSVTDTQYF.